What follows are 17 T cell receptor beta chains derived from one specimen sequenced in a study of OX40 agonist ivuxolimab in advanced cancers. The data were produced by immunoSEQ multiplex PCR, yet TCRdb's version contains in-frame clones alone and is incomplete. The table records roughly 32,000 clones, 85% to 95% of them present only once. The source was CD4+ or CD8+ T cells sorted from blood, collected in a trial of the OX40 agonist ivuxolimab. Receptors originate from an adult with an advanced solid tumor such as melanoma, head and neck, liver or kidney cancer.

This chain uses TRBV28 with TRBJ2-3, with no clear D. Germline CDR1 is MDHEN and CDR2 is SYDVKM. The V and J ends lost 5 bases and 2 bases respectively, with 5 bases between them. CDR3 length: 12 amino acids. In DNA form, the CDR3 reads TGTGCCAGCAGTACCGACACAGATACGCAGTATTTT. Protein sequence: CASSTDTDTQYF.

The chain recombines TRBV5-1 with TRBJ2-7; D perhaps matches TRBD2 (6 bases). V was clipped by 5 bases and J by 1 base, with 19 bases between them. The CDR3 is 16 amino acids. Germline assignment: CDR1 SGHRS and CDR2 YFSETQ. This CDR3 reads CASRDGTGGKSYEQYF. CDR3 coding DNA: TGCGCCAGCAGGGACGGGACTGGGGGGAAGTCCTACGAGCAGTACTTC.

The rearrangement uses TRBV7-8 and TRBJ2-3, with 9 bases matching TRBD2. The CDR3 sequence is 18 residues long. CDR1 is SGHVS and CDR2 is FQNEAQ in the germline V gene. V shed 5 bases and J 7 bases; nucleotides not matched to a gene: 19. The CDR3 nucleotides are TGTGCCAGCAGCCCCCGGACCCTCGTGGTAGCGGGAGCTAATACGCAGTATTTT. Translated, it gives CASSPRTLVVAGANTQYF.

The chain employs TRBV5-6 and TRBJ1-1; the D is unclear. Germline V gives CDR1 SGHDT, CDR2 YYEEEE. This CDR3 has 12 residues. Trimming cost V 2 bases and J 7 bases, with 9 bases left between them. CDR3: CASSFRVGEAFF. The DNA of the CDR3 is TGTGCCAGCAGCTTCCGGGTGGGTGAAGCTTTCTTT.

The chain joins TRBV4-3 to TRBJ1-1; D uncertain. The CDR3 runs 17 residues. The ends were cut back, 0 bases at V and 3 bases at J, with 17 bases in the middle. Germline CDR1 reads LGHNA; CDR2 reads YSLEER. The CDR3 DNA sequence: TGCGCCAGCAGCCAAGATCGACCCTCTACACGAGACACTGAAGCTTTCTTT. Protein: CASSQDRPSTRDTEAFF.

The chain uses TRBV7-2 and TRBJ2-5, with 9 nucleotides matching TRBD2. The germline V gene has CDR1 SGHTA and CDR2 FQGNSA. CDR3 length: 17 residues. The junction had 12 bases not matched to a gene; V was cut back by 5 bases and J by 2 bases. The CDR3 DNA follows: TGTGCCAGCAGCCGACCCCTCAGCGGGGGGAAACAAGAGACCCAGTACTTC. It specifies CASSRPLSGGKQETQYF.

V gene TRBV28 combines with J gene TRBJ2-5, with D possibly being TRBD1 or TRBD2 (5 bases each). The last part of the DNA fits TRBJ2-7 better; the J call may be wrong. The CDR3 consists of 16 residues. Looked up from germline, CDR1 is MDHEN and CDR2 is SYDVKM. The DNA of the CDR3 is TGTGCCAGCAGCCTAGGGACGTTTTCGAGCTCCTACGAGCAGTACTTC. Translation: CASSLGTFSSSYEQYF.

The gene calls are TRBV7-2 and TRBJ1-5; D possibly corresponds to TRBD1 (5 bases). The ends were cut back, 1 base at V and 4 bases at J, with 11 bases in the middle. The CDR3 runs 15 residues. Per germline, CDR1 SGHTA and CDR2 FQGNSA. CDR3 residues: CASSLGRQTNQPQHF. As DNA, the CDR3 is TGTGCCAGCAGCTTAGGGAGACAGACTAATCAGCCCCAGCATTTT.

The rearrangement uses TRBV11-1 and TRBJ2-5; D might be TRBD1 or TRBD2, each matching 6 bases. This CDR3 has 15 amino acids. V was cut by 5 bases and J by 5 bases, with 18 bases left in between. In germline, CDR1 is SGHAT, CDR2 FQDESV (reference sequence). The chain's CDR3 is CASSPTQGTWETQYF. Written as DNA, the CDR3 is TGTGCCAGCAGCCCCACGCAGGGGACTTGGGAGACCCAGTACTTC. The complete variable domain, with remaining parts taken from reference TRBV11-1 and TRBJ2-5, reads EAEVAQSPRYKITEKSQAVAFWCDPISGHATLYWYRQILGQGPELLVQFQDESVVDDSQLPKDRFSAERLKGVDSTLKIQPAELGDSAMYLCASSPTQGTWETQYFGPGTRLLVL.

The chain uses TRBV2 and TRBJ1-5; no firm D call. Germline V gene lookup returns CDR1 SNHLY and CDR2 FYNNEI. Trimming took 6 bases from V and 0 from J, leaving 6 bases between them. This CDR3 is 13 amino acids long. The CDR3 spells CASRGDSNQPQHF. In nucleotides, the CDR3 is TGTGCCAGCAGAGGCGATAGCAATCAGCCCCAGCATTTT.

The chain carries TRBV6-1 and TRBJ1-6; no firm D call. This CDR3 region has 11 residues. Trimming removed 3 bases at V and 9 bases at J, with 3 bases between. Germline CDR1 MNHNS, CDR2 SASEGT. The CDR3 here is CASSDLSPLHF. The CDR3 nucleotides read TGTGCCAGCAGTGACCTTTCACCCCTCCACTTT.

The rearrangement joins TRBV7-3 to TRBJ2-3; 9 bases map to TRBD1. This CDR3 is built from 17 residues. Trimming removed 0 bases from V and 6 bases from J; junction bases left unmatched: 10. CDR1 SGHTA and CDR2 FQGTGA come from the germline V gene. In nucleotides, the CDR3 is TGTGCCAGCAGCTTAACTGGGGGTGGGACAGGGTTGGATACGCAGTATTTT. This codes for CASSLTGGGTGLDTQYF.

In regard to this clone: Other DNA sequences of this sample code for an identical CDR3. This rearrangement joins TRBV5-4 to TRBJ2-5, with D uncertain. The CDR3 is 14 amino acids. The germline V gene has CDR1 SGHNT and CDR2 YYREEE (reference sequence). The V gene lost 0 bases and the J gene lost 1 base, with 7 bases spanning the gap. CDR3 nucleotide sequence: TGTGCCAGCAGCTTGGCGGGTAGCCAAGAGACCCAGTACTTC. Translated, it gives CASSLAGSQETQYF.

The chain employs TRBV10-3 and TRBJ2-7, with TRBD2 identical over 9 bases. Germline-derived CDR1 and CDR2 are ENHRY and SYGVKD. The CDR3 runs 12 residues. The V segment lost 4 bases and the J segment 6 bases; nucleotides outside the gene matches: 1. The chain's CDR3 is CAISGGGVEQYF. CDR3 in DNA: TGTGCCATCAGTGGCGGGGGGGTCGAGCAGTACTTC.

The chain combines TRBV6-5 with TRBJ1-2; D call uncertain. This CDR3 region has 12 residues. V lost 8 bases and J 2 bases, leaving 9 bases between the germline ends. Per the germline V gene, CDR1 is MNHEY and CDR2 is SVGAGI. The CDR3 here is CASSVLNYGYTF. The DNA for the CDR3 is TGTGCCAGCTCTGTCCTCAACTATGGCTACACCTTC.

This clone was seen just once. This sequence joins TRBV7-9 and TRBJ2-6, with D perhaps assigned TRBD1 or TRBD2 (6 bases each). CDR3 length: 17 amino acids. Trimming removed 1 base from V and 3 bases from J, with 13 bases in between. Germline CDR1 SEHNR, CDR2 FQNEAQ (reference sequence). The CDR3 spells CASSLVGGRFGANVLTF. CDR3 in DNA: TGTGCCAGCAGCTTAGTTGGGGGGCGCTTTGGGGCCAACGTCCTGACTTTC.

The chain has TRBV15 and TRBJ1-2; D is perhaps TRBD1 (6 bases). CDR1 is LNHNV and CDR2 is YYDKDF in the germline V gene (reference sequence). The CDR3 runs to 15 residues. V lost 0 bases and J lost 4, with 12 bases in between. Written as DNA, the CDR3 is TGTGCCACCAGCAGAGATACAGGGTCGTTCTATGGCTACACCTTC. Residues: CATSRDTGSFYGYTF.